These 10 T cell receptor beta chains were sequenced from one sample in a study of T cell responses to AZD1222 COVID-19 vaccine. Profiled with immunoSEQ multiplex PCR; TCRdb holds only in-frame clones, not every one. In the table there are approximately 140,000 clones, around 90% of which are singletons. The specimen comprised peripheral blood, sampled 28 days after the second AZD1222 dose. Source of these receptors: an adult who received the AZD1222 COVID-19 vaccine.

The chain carries TRBV6-5 and TRBJ1-1; D call uncertain. V lost 0 bases and J 1 base, leaving 9 bases between the germline ends. Germline-derived CDR1 and CDR2 are MNHEY and SVGAGI. The CDR3 is 15 residues long. As DNA, the CDR3 is TGTGCCAGCAGTTACTCTATGGGAGGGAACACTGAAGCTTTCTTT. Translation: CASSYSMGGNTEAFF.

This rearrangement joins TRBV29-1 to TRBJ1-3; no definite D call. The V end was cut by 4 bases, the J end by 0 bases, with 7 bases between. This CDR3 is 13 amino acids long. Germline V CDR1 and CDR2: SQVTM, ANQGSEA. Here the CDR3 DNA reads TGCAGCGTTGCTCAGAGCTCTGGAAACACCATATATTTT. Translation: CSVAQSSGNTIYF.

This clone was seen just once. The CDR3 coding sequence is TGCAGCGTTGGGGGGGCTACAGAAGCTTTCTTT. It translates to CSVGGATEAFF. The chain carries TRBV29-1 and TRBJ1-1, with D perhaps matching TRBD1 (6 bases). With 4 bases removed from V and 8 bases from J, the gap between germline ends came to 11 bases. CDR1 SQVTM and CDR2 ANQGSEA come from the germline V gene. CDR3 length: 11 amino acids.

This chain links TRBV9 with TRBJ1-5; maybe TRBD1 (5 bases). The CDR3 contains 13 residues. Germline V gene lookup returns CDR1 SGDLS and CDR2 YYNGEE. Deletions cut 0 bases from V and 7 bases from J, with 8 bases between. For the CDR3, the DNA is TGTGCCAGCAGCGTAGGGGGCGGGCAGCCCCAGCATTTT. Protein: CASSVGGGQPQHF.

The CDR3 DNA reads TGTGCCAGCAGCCAAGTTGCGGACACAACCCTCGAGCAGTACTTC. Protein product: CASSQVADTTLEQYF. J is TRBJ2-7 and V is TRBV4-2; D perhaps matches TRBD1 (5 bases). CDR3 length: 15 residues. Trimming shortened V by 1 base and J by 6 bases, and 16 bases separated the two germline ends. CDR1 is LGHNA, CDR2 YNFKEQ, per germline.

The chain has TRBV19 and TRBJ2-7, with TRBD1 matching 9 bases. The germline V gene encodes CDR1 LNHDA and CDR2 SQIVND (reference sequence). The CDR3 covers 16 residues. After removal of 4 bases from V and 1 base from J, the junction contained 8 bases not matched to a gene. This CDR3 reads CASSSMRTGASYEQYF. In DNA, the CDR3 is TGTGCCAGTAGTAGTATGAGGACAGGGGCATCCTACGAGCAGTACTTC.

The chain is built from TRBV4-2 and TRBJ1-2, with D hard to call. Germline V gene data show CDR1 as LGHNA and CDR2 as YNFKEQ. V lost 3 bases and J 8 bases, leaving 13 bases between the germline ends. This CDR3 is 13 amino acids long. The CDR3 loop reads CASSQVEGGGYTF. The CDR3 DNA is TGTGCCAGCAGCCAGGTGGAGGGTGGCGGCTACACCTTC.

The chain employs TRBV18 and TRBJ2-1, with D perhaps assigned TRBD1 or TRBD2 (5 bases each). Germline V gives CDR1 KGHSH, CDR2 LQKENI. With 3 bases removed from V and 0 bases from J, the gap between germline ends came to 12 bases. The CDR3 covers 16 residues. CDR3: CASSPGTRSSYNEQFF. The CDR3 region has the DNA TGTGCCAGCTCACCCGGGACGCGGAGCTCCTACAATGAGCAGTTCTTC.

CDR3 loop: CASSYSGTGNQPQHF. The CDR3 nucleotides are TGTGCCAGCAGTTACTCCGGGACAGGGAACCAGCCCCAGCATTTT. The chain carries TRBV6-5 and TRBJ1-5, with 9 bases aligning to TRBD1. Looked up from germline, CDR1 is MNHEY and CDR2 is SVGAGI. The length of the CDR3 is 15 residues. The trim removed 0 bases at V and 7 bases at J, leaving 4 bases unmatched.

This chain links TRBV7-2 with TRBJ2-7; D is undetermined. Trimming stripped 5 bases from V and 2 bases from J, with 13 bases between. Germline CDR1 and CDR2: SGHTA and FQGNSA. The CDR3 length is 14 residues. For the CDR3, the DNA is TGTGCCAGCAGCCCTGCCAGGAACGCCTACGAGCAGTACTTC. Translating it yields CASSPARNAYEQYF.